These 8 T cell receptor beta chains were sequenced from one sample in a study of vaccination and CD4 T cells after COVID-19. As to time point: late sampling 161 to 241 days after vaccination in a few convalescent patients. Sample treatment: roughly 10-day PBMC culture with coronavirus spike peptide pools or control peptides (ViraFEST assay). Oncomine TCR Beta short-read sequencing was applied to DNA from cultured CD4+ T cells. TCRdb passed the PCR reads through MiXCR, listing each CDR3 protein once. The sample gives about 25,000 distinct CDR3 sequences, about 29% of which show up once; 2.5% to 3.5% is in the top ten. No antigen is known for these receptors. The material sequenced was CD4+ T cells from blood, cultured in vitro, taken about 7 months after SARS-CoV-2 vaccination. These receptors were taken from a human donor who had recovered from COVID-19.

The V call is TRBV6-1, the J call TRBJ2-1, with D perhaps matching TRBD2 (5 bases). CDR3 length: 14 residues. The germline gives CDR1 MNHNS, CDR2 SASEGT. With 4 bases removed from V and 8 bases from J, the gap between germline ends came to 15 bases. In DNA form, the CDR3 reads TGTGCCAGCAGTGCGACTACCTCGGGCCATGAGCAGTTCTTC. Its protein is CASSATTSGHEQFF.

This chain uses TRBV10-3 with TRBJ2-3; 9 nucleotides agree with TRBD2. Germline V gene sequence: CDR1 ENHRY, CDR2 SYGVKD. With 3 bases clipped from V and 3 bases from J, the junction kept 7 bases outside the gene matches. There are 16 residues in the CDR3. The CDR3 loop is CAISESLAGPTDTQYF. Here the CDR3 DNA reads TGTGCCATCAGTGAATCACTAGCGGGTCCTACAGATACGCAGTATTTT.

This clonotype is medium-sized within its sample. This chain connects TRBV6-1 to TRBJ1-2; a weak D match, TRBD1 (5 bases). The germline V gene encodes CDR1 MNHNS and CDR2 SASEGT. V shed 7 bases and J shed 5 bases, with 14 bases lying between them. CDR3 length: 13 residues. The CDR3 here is CASIPREGYGYTF. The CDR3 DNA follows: TGTGCCAGCATCCCCAGGGAGGGTTATGGCTACACCTTC.

In DNA form, the CDR3 reads TGTGCCAGCAGCGGTACAGGGGACGCCTACGAGCAGTACTTC. As protein: CASSGTGDAYEQYF. The V and J genes are TRBV5-4 and TRBJ2-7, with 7 positions matching TRBD1. Germline values: CDR1 SGHNT, CDR2 YYREEE (reference sequence). Trimming took 4 bases from V and 2 from J; bases not matched to a gene: 6. This CDR3 region has 14 residues.

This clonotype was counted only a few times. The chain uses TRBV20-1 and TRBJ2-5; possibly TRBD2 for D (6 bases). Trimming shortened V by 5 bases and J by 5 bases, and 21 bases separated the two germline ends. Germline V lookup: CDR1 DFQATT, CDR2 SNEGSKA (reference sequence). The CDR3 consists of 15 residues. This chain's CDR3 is CSAPPSTTSYETQYF. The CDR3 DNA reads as TGCAGTGCTCCGCCATCCACGACTAGTTACGAGACCCAGTACTTC.

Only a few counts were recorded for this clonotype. This chain's CDR3 is CSALDSITDTQYF. CDR3 DNA sequence: TGCAGTGCACTTGACAGTATCACAGATACGCAGTATTTT. The gene calls are TRBV20-1 and TRBJ2-3; tentative D call: TRBD1 (5 bases). V lost 6 bases, J lost 2 bases, and 12 bases lay in between. The CDR3 consists of 13 residues. Per germline, CDR1 DFQATT and CDR2 SNEGSKA (reference sequence).

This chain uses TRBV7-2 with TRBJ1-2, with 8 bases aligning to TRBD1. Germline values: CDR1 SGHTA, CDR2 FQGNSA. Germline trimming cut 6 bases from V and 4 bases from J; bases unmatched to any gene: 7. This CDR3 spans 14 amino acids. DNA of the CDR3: TGTGCCAGCAGAACAGGGGGTGGTAGCTATGGCTACACCTTC. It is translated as CASRTGGGSYGYTF.

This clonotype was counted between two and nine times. The CDR3 is CSASAAGGPSEQYF. DNA of the CDR3: TGCAGTGCTAGTGCAGCGGGAGGGCCCTCCGAGCAGTACTTC. The V and J genes are TRBV20-1 and TRBJ2-7, with 10 bases aligning to TRBD2. J was trimmed by 6 bases and V by 3 bases; bases with no gene match: 8. Germline-derived CDR1 and CDR2 are DFQATT and SNEGSKA (reference sequence). The CDR3 length is 14 residues.